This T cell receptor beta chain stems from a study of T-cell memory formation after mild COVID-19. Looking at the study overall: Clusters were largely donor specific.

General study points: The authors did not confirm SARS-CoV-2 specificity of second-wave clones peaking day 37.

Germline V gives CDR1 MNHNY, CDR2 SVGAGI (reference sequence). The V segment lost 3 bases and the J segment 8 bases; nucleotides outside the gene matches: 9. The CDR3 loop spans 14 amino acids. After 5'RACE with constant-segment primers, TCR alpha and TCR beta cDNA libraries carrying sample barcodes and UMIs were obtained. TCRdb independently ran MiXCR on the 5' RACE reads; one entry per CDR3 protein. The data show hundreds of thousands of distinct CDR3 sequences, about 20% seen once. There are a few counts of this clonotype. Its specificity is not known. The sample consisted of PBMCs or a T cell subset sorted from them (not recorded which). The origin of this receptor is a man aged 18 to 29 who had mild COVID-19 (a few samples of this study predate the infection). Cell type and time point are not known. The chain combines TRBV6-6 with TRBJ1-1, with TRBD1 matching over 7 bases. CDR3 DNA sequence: TGTGCCAGCAGTTATGGGACAGCAAACGAGGAAGCTTTCTTT. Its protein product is CASSYGTANEEAFF.